This T cell receptor beta chain was sequenced in a study of identical twins (dated by TCRdb to about 2016). As for the study more broadly: To test whether fetal clonotypes persist, the study used deep sequencing on TCR alpha and beta repertoires from monozygotic twins, unrelated adults of various ages, and cord blood. To rule out contamination, the twin experiments were replicated at different times with different library preparation protocols.

From a lookup of the germline V gene, CDR1 and CDR2 are SQVTM and ANQGSEA. The cysteine opens and the phenylalanine closes a CDR3 of 13 amino acids. The sequence is cut down to CDR3 DNA, 39 bases in frame from base 1. The receptor library was made with 5' RACE. The run used an Illumina HiSeq 2000. A universal primer binding site was added through template switching, and the final cDNA carried a unique molecular identifier so that TCR cDNA molecules could be counted accurately. Specific primers in the conserved constant-segment region were used to synthesize first-strand cDNA for TCR alpha and beta chains. To control for contamination, every cDNA library was double barcoded, receiving both a SMART-Mk sample barcode and Illumina barcodes. Two successive PCR steps introduced TruSeq adapter sequences along with Illumina sample barcodes. The Illumina HiSeq platform was used with custom primers to sequence TCR alpha and beta cDNA libraries. In the paper's pipeline: MiGEC processed the raw reads to extract unique molecular identifiers, while MiXCR was used to determine the CDR3 positions. For each individual, recombination models were inferred using an EM algorithm with the repgenHMM and IGoR tools. Shared clonotype analysis was performed with the tcR package in R, normalizing sharing by the product of cloneset sizes. To study raw recombination free of thymic and clonal selection effects, out-of-frame nonproductive sequences were analyzed. TCRdb reran the public reads through fastp at Q25 and MiXCR, keeping productive beta chains. Entries that share a CDR3 protein sequence are merged under the most common genes and DNA. Here the V and J calls rest on TCRdb's processing, not on the authors' analysis. Here the sample has some 560,000 distinct CDR3 sequences; 7.5% to 10% occur a single time. The biggest ten clones account for roughly 3% of the sample.

Only healthy Caucasian donors were included. Three pairs of female monozygotic twins, all aged about 18 to 30 years, were included in the twin cohort. The RNA used for TCR libraries was isolated from peripheral blood mononuclear cells. This clonotype was observed many times. The clone's antigen remains unknown. No base qualities exist here, and no much larger clone lies one base off it. Results and caveats for the whole study, not just this receptor: In monozygotic twins, out-of-frame TCR alpha sharing was systematically underestimated by recombination models, although the models agreed with sharing between unrelated individuals. Compared with coincidental sharing between unrelated individuals, an excess of low generation-probability sequences was observed among out-of-frame TCR alpha sequences shared between twins. Invariant T cells such as MAIT and iNKT could partly confound zero-insertion analyses, though diverse VJ usage argued against this for most clonotypes. Abundant cord blood beta clonotypes carried fewer insertions; young adult naive repertoires showed a weaker similar trend, while memory repertoires showed none. Conclusions relied on cross-sectional statistical analysis, since the same donors could not be followed over many years. In beta out-of-frame sequences, excess twin sharing was weaker, because having fewer shared sequences lowered the signal-to-noise ratio.

This same sample was also taken into another study, of yellow fever vaccine responses in identical twins. The second study, in turn, reports: According to the authors, the vaccine-induced T cell response in identical twins seemed to be partly convergent and partly specific to each individual. In the study, vaccine-responding T cell clones were precisely tracked in identical twins.

This TCR derives from a young woman in good health. The sequence joins TRBV29-1 to TRBJ2-1; TRBD1 lines up with 8 middle nucleotides. Input material: PBMCs. The nucleotide sequence is given as TGCAGTAGCGGACAGGGCATAATCAATGAGCAGTTCTTC. It translates to CSSGQGIINEQFF.